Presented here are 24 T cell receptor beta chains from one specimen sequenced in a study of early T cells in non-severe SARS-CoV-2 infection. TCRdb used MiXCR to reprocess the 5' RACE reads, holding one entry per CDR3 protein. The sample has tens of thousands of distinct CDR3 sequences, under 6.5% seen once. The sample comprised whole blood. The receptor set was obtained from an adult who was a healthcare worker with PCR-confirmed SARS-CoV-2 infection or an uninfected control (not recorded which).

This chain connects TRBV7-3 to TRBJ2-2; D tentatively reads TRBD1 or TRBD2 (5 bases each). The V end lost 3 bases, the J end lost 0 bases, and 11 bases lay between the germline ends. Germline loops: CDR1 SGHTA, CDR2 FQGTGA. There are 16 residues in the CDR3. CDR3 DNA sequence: TGTGCCAGCAGCTTCCTTTGGGGGACGAACACCGGGGAGCTGTTTTTT. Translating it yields CASSFLWGTNTGELFF.

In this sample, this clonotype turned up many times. In DNA form, the CDR3 reads TGCAGCGTCAAGACTCTGCAACTCTACGAGCAGTACTTC. Its protein product is CSVKTLQLYEQYF. V usage is TRBV29-1 and J usage is TRBJ2-7; no firm D call. Per the germline V gene, CDR1 is SQVTM and CDR2 is ANQGSEA. The CDR3 covers 13 residues. V was trimmed by 6 bases and J by 3 bases, leaving 15 bases between them.

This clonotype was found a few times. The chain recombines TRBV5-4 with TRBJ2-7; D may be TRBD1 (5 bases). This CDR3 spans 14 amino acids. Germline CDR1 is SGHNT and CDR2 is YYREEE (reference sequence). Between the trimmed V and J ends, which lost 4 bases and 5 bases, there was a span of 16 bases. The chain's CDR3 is CASSPTASRDEQYF. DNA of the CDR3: TGTGCCAGCAGCCCGACAGCGTCTCGGGACGAGCAGTACTTC.

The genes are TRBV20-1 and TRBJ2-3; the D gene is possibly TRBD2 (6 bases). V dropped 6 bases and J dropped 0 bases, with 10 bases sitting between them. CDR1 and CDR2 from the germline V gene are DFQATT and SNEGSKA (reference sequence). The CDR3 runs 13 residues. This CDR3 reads CSAKRGSTDTQYF. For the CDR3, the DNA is TGCAGTGCCAAACGGGGGAGCACAGATACGCAGTATTTT.

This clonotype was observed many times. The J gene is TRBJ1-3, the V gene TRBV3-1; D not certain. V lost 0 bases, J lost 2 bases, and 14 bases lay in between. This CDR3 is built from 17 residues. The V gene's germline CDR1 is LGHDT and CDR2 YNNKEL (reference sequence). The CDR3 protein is CASSQDLGVGTGNTIYF. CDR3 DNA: TGTGCCAGCAGCCAAGATCTAGGCGTAGGGACTGGAAACACCATATATTTT.

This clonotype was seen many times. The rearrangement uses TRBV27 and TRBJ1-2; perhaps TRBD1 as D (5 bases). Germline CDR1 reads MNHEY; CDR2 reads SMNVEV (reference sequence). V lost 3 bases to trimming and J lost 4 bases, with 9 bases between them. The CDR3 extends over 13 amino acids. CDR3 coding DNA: TGTGCCAGCAGTTTCAGGACAAGCTATGGCTACACCTTC. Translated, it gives CASSFRTSYGYTF.

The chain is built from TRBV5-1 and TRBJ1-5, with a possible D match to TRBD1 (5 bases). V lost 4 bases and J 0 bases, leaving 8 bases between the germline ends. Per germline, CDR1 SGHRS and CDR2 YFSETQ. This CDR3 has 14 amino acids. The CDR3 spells CASSPGYSNQPQHF. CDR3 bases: TGCGCCAGCAGCCCAGGGTATAGCAATCAGCCCCAGCATTTT. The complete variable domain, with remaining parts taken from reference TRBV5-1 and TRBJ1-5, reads KAGVTQTPRYLIKTRGQQVTLSCSPISGHRSVSWYQQTPGQGLQFLFEYFSETQRNKGNFPGRFSGRQFSNSRSEMNVSTLELGDSALYLCASSPGYSNQPQHFGDGTRLSIL.

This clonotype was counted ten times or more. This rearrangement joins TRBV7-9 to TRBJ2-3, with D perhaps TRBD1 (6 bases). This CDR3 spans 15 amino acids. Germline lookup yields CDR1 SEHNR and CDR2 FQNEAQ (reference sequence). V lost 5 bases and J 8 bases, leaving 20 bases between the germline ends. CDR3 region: CASSPGTTLEVTQYF. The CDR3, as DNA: TGTGCCAGCAGCCCCGGGACAACCCTCGAAGTTACGCAGTATTTT. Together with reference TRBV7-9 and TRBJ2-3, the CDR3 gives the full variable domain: DTGVSQNPRHKITKRGQNVTFRCDPISEHNRLYWYRQTLGQGPEFLTYFQNEAQLEKSRLLSDRFSAERPKGSFSTLEIQRTEQGDSAMYLCASSPGTTLEVTQYFGPGTRLTVL.

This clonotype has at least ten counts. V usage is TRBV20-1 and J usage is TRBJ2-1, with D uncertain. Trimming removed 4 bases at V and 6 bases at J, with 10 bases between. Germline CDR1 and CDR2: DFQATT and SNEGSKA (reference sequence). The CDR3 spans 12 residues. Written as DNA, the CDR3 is TGCAGTGCTAATACTCTAGTCAATGAGCAGTTCTTC. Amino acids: CSANTLVNEQFF.

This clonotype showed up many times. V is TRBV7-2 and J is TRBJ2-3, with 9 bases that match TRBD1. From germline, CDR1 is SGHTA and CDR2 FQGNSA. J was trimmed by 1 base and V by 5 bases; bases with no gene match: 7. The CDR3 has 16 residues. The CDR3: CASSHRQGGGTDTQYF. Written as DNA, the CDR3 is TGTGCCAGCAGCCACCGACAGGGGGGAGGCACAGATACGCAGTATTTT.

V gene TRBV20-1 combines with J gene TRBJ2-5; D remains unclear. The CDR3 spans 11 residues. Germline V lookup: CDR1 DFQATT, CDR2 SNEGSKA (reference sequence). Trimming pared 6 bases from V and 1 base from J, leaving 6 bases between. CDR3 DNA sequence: TGCAGTGCCACTATCCAAGAGACCCAGTACTTC. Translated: CSATIQETQYF.

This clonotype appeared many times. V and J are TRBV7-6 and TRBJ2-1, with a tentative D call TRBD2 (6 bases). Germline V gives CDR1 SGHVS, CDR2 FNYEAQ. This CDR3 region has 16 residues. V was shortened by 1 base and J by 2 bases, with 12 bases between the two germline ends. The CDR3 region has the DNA TGTGCCAGCAGCTTAGTCTTTGGCGGGACCTACAATGAGCAGTTCTTC. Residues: CASSLVFGGTYNEQFF.

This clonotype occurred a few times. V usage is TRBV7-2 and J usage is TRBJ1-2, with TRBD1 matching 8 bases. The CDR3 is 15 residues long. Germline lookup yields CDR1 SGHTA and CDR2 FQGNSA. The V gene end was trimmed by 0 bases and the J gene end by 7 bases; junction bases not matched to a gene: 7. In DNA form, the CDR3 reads TGTGCCAGCAGCTTAGCGCAGGGGGCGCAAAGTGGCTACACCTTC. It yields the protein CASSLAQGAQSGYTF.

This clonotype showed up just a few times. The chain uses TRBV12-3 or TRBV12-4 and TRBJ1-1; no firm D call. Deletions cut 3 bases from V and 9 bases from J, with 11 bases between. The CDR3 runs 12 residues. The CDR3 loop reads CASSFSVVQAFF. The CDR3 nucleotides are TGTGCCAGCAGTTTTTCCGTGGTCCAAGCTTTCTTT.

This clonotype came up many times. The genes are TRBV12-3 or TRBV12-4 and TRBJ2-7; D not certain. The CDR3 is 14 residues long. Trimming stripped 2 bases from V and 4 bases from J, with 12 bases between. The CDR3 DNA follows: TGTGCCAGCAGTTTACAAGGGTGGGATTACGAGCAGTACTTC. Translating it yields CASSLQGWDYEQYF.

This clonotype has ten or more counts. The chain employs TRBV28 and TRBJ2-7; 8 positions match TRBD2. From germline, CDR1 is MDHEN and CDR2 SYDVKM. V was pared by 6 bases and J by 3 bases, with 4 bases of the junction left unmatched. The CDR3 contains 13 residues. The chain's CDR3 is CASSGGAFYEQYF. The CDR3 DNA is TGTGCCAGCAGCGGGGGGGCTTTCTACGAGCAGTACTTC.

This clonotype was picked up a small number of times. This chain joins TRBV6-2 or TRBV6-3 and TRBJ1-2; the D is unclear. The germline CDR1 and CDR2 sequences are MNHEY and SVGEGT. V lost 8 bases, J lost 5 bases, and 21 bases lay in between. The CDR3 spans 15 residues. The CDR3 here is CASAPQISGVYGYTF. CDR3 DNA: TGTGCCAGCGCACCGCAGATTTCCGGCGTATATGGCTACACCTTC.

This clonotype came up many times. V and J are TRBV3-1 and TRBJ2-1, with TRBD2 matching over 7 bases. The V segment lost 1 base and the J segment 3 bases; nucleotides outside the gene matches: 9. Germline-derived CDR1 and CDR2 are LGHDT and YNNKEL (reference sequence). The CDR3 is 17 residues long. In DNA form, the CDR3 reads TGTGCCAGCAGCCAAGGGGGAGGGTCCGCTCGCTACAATGAGCAGTTCTTC. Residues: CASSQGGGSARYNEQFF.

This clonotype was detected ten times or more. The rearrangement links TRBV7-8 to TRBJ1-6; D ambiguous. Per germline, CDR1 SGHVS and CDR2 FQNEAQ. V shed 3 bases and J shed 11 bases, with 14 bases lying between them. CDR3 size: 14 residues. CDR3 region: CASSFLNTQAPLHF. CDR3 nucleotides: TGTGCCAGCAGCTTCCTCAACACGCAGGCACCCCTCCACTTT.

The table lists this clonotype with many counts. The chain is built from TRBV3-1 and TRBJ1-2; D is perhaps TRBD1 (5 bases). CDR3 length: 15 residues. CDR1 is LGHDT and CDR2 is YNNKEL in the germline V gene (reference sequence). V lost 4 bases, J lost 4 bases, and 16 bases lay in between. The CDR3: CASSLLIGGGYGYTF. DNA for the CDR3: TGTGCCAGCAGCCTCCTGATTGGGGGGGGCTATGGCTACACCTTC.

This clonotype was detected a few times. CDR3 in DNA: TGTGCCAGCAGCCGGCCGGGACTAGCGGGCAATGAGCAGTTCTTC. Encoded protein: CASSRPGLAGNEQFF. The V and J genes are TRBV14 and TRBJ2-1, with 12 bases aligning to TRBD2. Unmatched junction bases numbered 4, after V lost 4 bases and J lost 6 bases. In germline, CDR1 is SGHDN, CDR2 FVKESK. The CDR3 sequence is 15 residues long.

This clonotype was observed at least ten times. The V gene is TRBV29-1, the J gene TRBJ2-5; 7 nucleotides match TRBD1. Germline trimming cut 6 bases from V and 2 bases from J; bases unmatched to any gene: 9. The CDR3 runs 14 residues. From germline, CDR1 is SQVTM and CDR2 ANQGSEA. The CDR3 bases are TGCAGCGTCCCGACAGGGCCAGGGCAAGAGACCCAGTACTTC. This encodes CSVPTGPGQETQYF.

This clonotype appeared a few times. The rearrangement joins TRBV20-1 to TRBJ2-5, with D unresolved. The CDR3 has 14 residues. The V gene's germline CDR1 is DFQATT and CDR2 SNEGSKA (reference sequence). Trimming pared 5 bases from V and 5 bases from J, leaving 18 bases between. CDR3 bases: TGCAGTGCTCCAGGACGCACAGTGGGGGAGACCCAGTACTTC. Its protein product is CSAPGRTVGETQYF.

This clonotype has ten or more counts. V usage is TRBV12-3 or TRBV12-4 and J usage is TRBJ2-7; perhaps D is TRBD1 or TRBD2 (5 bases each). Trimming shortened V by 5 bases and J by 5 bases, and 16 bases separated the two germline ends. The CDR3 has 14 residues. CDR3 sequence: CASSHPGQGDEQYF. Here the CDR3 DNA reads TGTGCCAGCAGTCACCCGGGGCAGGGTGACGAGCAGTACTTC.